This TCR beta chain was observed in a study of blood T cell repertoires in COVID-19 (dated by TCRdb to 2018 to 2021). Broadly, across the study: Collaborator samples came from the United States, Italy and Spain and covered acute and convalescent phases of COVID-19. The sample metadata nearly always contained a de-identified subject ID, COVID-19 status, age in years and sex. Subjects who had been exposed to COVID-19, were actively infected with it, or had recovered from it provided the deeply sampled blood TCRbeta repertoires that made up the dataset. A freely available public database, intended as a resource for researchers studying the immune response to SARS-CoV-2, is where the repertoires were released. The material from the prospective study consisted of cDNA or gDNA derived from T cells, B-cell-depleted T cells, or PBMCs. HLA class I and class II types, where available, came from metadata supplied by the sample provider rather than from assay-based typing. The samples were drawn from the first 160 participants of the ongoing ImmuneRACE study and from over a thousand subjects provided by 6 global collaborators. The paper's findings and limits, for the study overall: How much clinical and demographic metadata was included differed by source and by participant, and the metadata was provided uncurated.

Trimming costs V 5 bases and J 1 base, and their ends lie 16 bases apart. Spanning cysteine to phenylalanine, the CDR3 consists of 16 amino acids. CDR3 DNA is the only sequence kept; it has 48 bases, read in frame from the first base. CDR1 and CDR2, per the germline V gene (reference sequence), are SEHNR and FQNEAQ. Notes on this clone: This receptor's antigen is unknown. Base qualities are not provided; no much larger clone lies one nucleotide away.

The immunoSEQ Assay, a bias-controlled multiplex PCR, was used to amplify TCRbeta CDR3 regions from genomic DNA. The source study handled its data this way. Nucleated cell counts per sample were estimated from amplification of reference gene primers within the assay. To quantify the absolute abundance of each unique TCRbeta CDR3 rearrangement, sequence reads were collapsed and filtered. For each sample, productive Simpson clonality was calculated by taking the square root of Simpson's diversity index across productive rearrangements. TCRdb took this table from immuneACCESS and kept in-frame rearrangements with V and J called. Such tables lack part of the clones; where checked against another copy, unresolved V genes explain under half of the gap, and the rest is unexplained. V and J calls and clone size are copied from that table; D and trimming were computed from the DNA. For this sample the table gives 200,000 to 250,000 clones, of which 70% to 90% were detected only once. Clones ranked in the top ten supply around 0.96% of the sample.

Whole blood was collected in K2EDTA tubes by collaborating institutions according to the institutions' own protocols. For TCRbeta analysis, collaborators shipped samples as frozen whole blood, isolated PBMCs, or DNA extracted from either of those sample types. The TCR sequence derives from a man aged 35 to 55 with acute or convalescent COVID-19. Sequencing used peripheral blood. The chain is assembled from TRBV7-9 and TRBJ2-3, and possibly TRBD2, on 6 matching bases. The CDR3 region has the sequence CASSPLAELGTDTQYF. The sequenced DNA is TGTGCCAGCAGCCCCTTAGCGGAGCTGGGCACAGATACGCAGTATTTT.